Given below is one T cell receptor (beta chain) in context. Assay used: immunoSEQ multiplex PCR; TCRdb lists only in-frame clones, some missing. The table has some 200,000 clones, 65% to 80% seen once; the top ten hold 10%. This sample was included in a study of shared clonotypes between healthy human individuals. Study background: Per-donor plates numbered three CD4 naive, three CD4 memory, two CD8 naive and one CD8 memory.

The material sequenced was memory CD4+ T cells sorted from blood. Subset in this sample: CD45RA-negative fraction. The receptor was isolated from a man aged 25 to 40 in good health.

The CDR3 region is CATKLRGPGNTIYF. The CDR3 DNA reads as TGTGCCACTAAACTCCGGGGGCCTGGAAACACCATATATTTT. The chain is built from TRBV5-4 and TRBJ1-3, with a weak D call TRBD1 (6 bases). This CDR3 is 14 amino acids long. From germline, CDR1 is SGHNT and CDR2 YYREEE (reference sequence). Trimming cost V 9 bases and J 2 bases, with 15 bases left between them.